The 24 T cell receptor beta chains in this list originate from one sample, sequenced in a study of shared clonotypes between healthy human individuals. Profiled with immunoSEQ multiplex PCR; TCRdb holds only in-frame clones, not every one. This sample has fewer than 550,000 clones, with about three quarters found just once. Sequenced input: PBMCs. The receptors were gathered from a woman aged 40 to 49 in good health. Some clones in this sample may be carry-over from other donors' samples.

The rearrangement links TRBV6-6 to TRBJ2-7, with 7 bases lining up with TRBD1. The CDR3 loop spans 14 amino acids. With 0 bases clipped from V and 6 bases from J, the junction kept 5 bases outside the gene matches. Germline-derived CDR1 and CDR2 are MNHNY and SVGAGI (reference sequence). CDR3 sequence (DNA): TGTGCCAGCAGTTACTCAGCACAGGGGAGCGAGCAGTACTTC. Protein: CASSYSAQGSEQYF.

V usage is TRBV18 and J usage is TRBJ2-1; no definite D call. Germline-derived CDR1 and CDR2 are KGHSH and LQKENI. The CDR3 has 15 amino acids. Trimming removed 1 base from V and 8 bases from J, with 15 bases in between. CDR3 protein: CASSPLTVAGDEQFF. For the CDR3, the DNA is TGTGCCAGCTCACCACTTACGGTAGCCGGCGATGAGCAGTTCTTC.

This rearrangement joins TRBV29-1 to TRBJ2-3, with D tentatively TRBD1 (6 bases). CDR3 length: 11 amino acids. Looked up from germline, CDR1 is SQVTM and CDR2 is ANQGSEA. V lost 6 bases and J lost 5, with 9 bases in between. The CDR3 region has the DNA TGCAGCGTAAACAGGGAAGATACGCAGTATTTT. Protein product: CSVNREDTQYF.

This sequence joins TRBV7-9 and TRBJ2-7; a possible D gene is TRBD2 (6 bases). V shed 1 base and J shed 5 bases, with 18 bases lying between them. The CDR3 runs to 16 residues. The germline V gene has CDR1 SEHNR and CDR2 FQNEAQ (reference sequence). The CDR3 bases are TGTGCCAGCAGCTTAGTACTCGGCGGGAAAACGGACGAGCAGTACTTC. It specifies CASSLVLGGKTDEQYF.

The chain couples TRBV18 to TRBJ1-2; maybe TRBD1 (5 bases). The CDR3 runs 14 residues. Germline V gives CDR1 KGHSH, CDR2 LQKENI. V lost 2 bases to trimming and J lost 3 bases, with 10 bases between them. The CDR3 region is CASSPETGHYGYTF. In DNA, the CDR3 is TGTGCCAGCTCACCAGAAACAGGACACTATGGCTACACCTTC.

This chain links TRBV5-1 with TRBJ2-2; D is undetermined. This CDR3 has 15 residues. V was clipped by 4 bases and J by 2 bases, with 12 bases between them. Germline V lookup: CDR1 SGHRS, CDR2 YFSETQ. The CDR3 DNA reads TGCGCCAGCAGCCCTCAAAACAGAAACACCGGGGAGCTGTTTTTT. Amino acid sequence: CASSPQNRNTGELFF.

V and J are TRBV2 and TRBJ1-3, with a weak D call TRBD1 (6 bases). CDR3 length equals 13 residues. Germline values: CDR1 SNHLY, CDR2 FYNNEI. Deletions cut 4 bases from V and 3 bases from J, with 7 bases between. CDR3 in DNA: TGTGCCAGCAGTGGGGACAATGGAAACACCATATATTTT. It is translated as CASSGDNGNTIYF.

This clone was seen a few times. The CDR3 is CASSELRDRYAEQYF. DNA of the CDR3: TGTGCCAGCAGTGAATTAAGGGACAGGTATGCCGAGCAGTACTTC. The rearrangement uses TRBV6-1 and TRBJ2-7; 8 bases map to TRBD1. The V and J ends lost 2 bases and 6 bases, in that order; junction bases with no gene match: 9. CDR3 length equals 15 residues. CDR1 is MNHNS and CDR2 is SASEGT in the germline V gene.

This chain connects TRBV5-1 to TRBJ1-2, with 9 nucleotides matching TRBD1. CDR3 length: 15 amino acids. V dropped 0 bases and J dropped 6; count of bases not matched to a gene: 6. The germline gives CDR1 SGHRS, CDR2 YFSETQ. The CDR3 coding sequence is TGCGCCAGCAGCTTGGCATGGACAGGGGTAAATGGCTACACCTTC. It yields the protein CASSLAWTGVNGYTF.

The chain employs TRBV14 and TRBJ2-1, with unresolved D. V lost 4 bases and J 0 bases, leaving 7 bases between the germline ends. The CDR3 loop spans 14 amino acids. Per the germline V gene, CDR1 is SGHDN and CDR2 is FVKESK. The CDR3 here is CASSLRLSYNEQFF. CDR3 nucleotide sequence: TGTGCCAGCAGCCTAAGACTCTCCTACAATGAGCAGTTCTTC.

Written as DNA, the CDR3 is TGTGCCAGCAGCCCCGGGGCGGGAGGGCCAGATACGCAGTATTTT. Protein: CASSPGAGGPDTQYF. The chain is built from TRBV7-3 and TRBJ2-3, with 9 bases matching TRBD2. Trimming at V came to 5 bases and at J to 4 bases, leaving 7 bases not matched to a gene. Germline V CDR1 and CDR2: SGHTA, FQGTGA. The CDR3 loop spans 15 amino acids.

Only a few counts were recorded for this clone. The chain couples TRBV28 to TRBJ2-2; 12 bases agree with TRBD1. The germline V gene encodes CDR1 MDHEN and CDR2 SYDVKM. The V and J ends lost 5 bases and 0 bases, in that order; junction bases with no gene match: 13. The CDR3 is 20 amino acids. The CDR3 loop reads CASSPRVRDRGLSNTGELFF. The DNA for the CDR3 is TGTGCCAGCAGTCCCAGGGTCCGGGACAGGGGGCTTTCGAACACCGGGGAGCTGTTTTTT.

Here the CDR3 reads CASKGGQAPYSNQPQHF. The DNA for the CDR3 is TGTGCCAGCAAGGGGGGACAGGCTCCTTATAGCAATCAGCCCCAGCATTTT. V and J are TRBV27 and TRBJ1-5; 8 bases match TRBD1. V was pared by 7 bases and J by 0 bases, with 11 bases of the junction left unmatched. This CDR3 has 17 residues. Germline V gene lookup returns CDR1 MNHEY and CDR2 SMNVEV (reference sequence).

This clone has just a few counts. The V call is TRBV13, the J call TRBJ2-1, with 10 nucleotides matching TRBD2. CDR1 is PRHDT and CDR2 is FYEKMQ in the germline V gene (reference sequence). The CDR3 runs 17 residues. V was clipped by 4 bases and J by 6 bases; unmatched bases: 12. The CDR3 here is CASSSPQLAGFRNEQFF. CDR3 DNA: TGTGCCAGCAGCTCCCCTCAACTAGCGGGATTTCGCAATGAGCAGTTCTTC.

This clone was recorded once. The chain combines TRBV27 with TRBJ2-7, with D possibly matching TRBD2 (5 bases). Trimming took off 7 bases at V and 4 bases at J, with 17 bases between the two ends. Germline CDR1 reads MNHEY; CDR2 reads SMNVEV (reference sequence). The CDR3 spans 14 residues. The CDR3 DNA reads TGTGCCAGCACGAATCGAGGGTCCCCATACGAGCAGTACTTC. Protein: CASTNRGSPYEQYF.

This clone came up a few times. The chain combines TRBV5-1 with TRBJ1-1; 8 positions agree with TRBD1. V shed 4 bases, J shed 2 bases, and the junction held 10 bases outside the gene matches. The germline gives CDR1 SGHRS, CDR2 YFSETQ. The CDR3 is 16 residues long. The CDR3 nucleotides are TGCGCCAGCAGCCGGTCCGTAACAGGGGGTAACACTGAAGCTTTCTTT. Translated: CASSRSVTGGNTEAFF. Drawing the rest from reference TRBV5-1 and TRBJ1-1, the complete variable domain is KAGVTQTPRYLIKTRGQQVTLSCSPISGHRSVSWYQQTPGQGLQFLFEYFSETQRNKGNFPGRFSGRQFSNSRSEMNVSTLELGDSALYLCASSRSVTGGNTEAFFGQGTRLTVV.

This clone occurred a few times. V gene TRBV5-5 combines with J gene TRBJ2-7, with D perhaps TRBD1 (5 bases). The CDR3 is 14 residues long. V was cut by 6 bases and J by 5 bases, with 18 bases left in between. The germline CDR1 and CDR2 sequences are SGHKS and YYEKEE (reference sequence). CDR3 sequence reads: CASILYGAGNEQYF. CDR3 coding DNA: TGTGCCAGCATCCTCTATGGCGCAGGGAACGAGCAGTACTTC.

This clone was detected ten times or more. The J gene is TRBJ2-5, the V gene TRBV11-2; D is possibly TRBD2 (6 bases). Trimming cost V 0 bases and J 3 bases, with 8 bases left between them. Germline V gene data show CDR1 as SGHAT and CDR2 as FQNNGV. CDR3 size: 14 residues. CDR3 in DNA: TGTGCCAGCAGCTTAGAGCGGGGTAAAGAGACCCAGTACTTC. The encoded protein is CASSLERGKETQYF.

This chain joins TRBV11-2 and TRBJ2-5; TRBD2 agrees at 13 bases. Looked up from germline, CDR1 is SGHAT and CDR2 is FQNNGV. After removal of 5 bases from V and 5 bases from J, the junction contained 5 bases not matched to a gene. The CDR3 loop spans 15 amino acids. The CDR3 nucleotides are TGTGCCAGCAGCCGTCGGACTAGCGGGAGTGAGACCCAGTACTTC. Its protein product is CASSRRTSGSETQYF.

For this clone: Other DNA sequences in this sample translate to the same CDR3. The chain combines TRBV27 with TRBJ2-7; 11 bases align to TRBD2. Germline V CDR1 and CDR2: MNHEY, SMNVEV (reference sequence). The CDR3 sequence is 14 residues long. Trimming cost V 6 bases and J 3 bases; bases outside gene matches: 4. This chain's CDR3 is CASRGLAGSYEQYF. The CDR3 DNA is TGTGCCAGCAGAGGACTAGCGGGTAGCTACGAGCAGTACTTC.

This clone was counted only a few times. A read error may produce the germline difference seen at one junction end. The chain is built from TRBV28 and TRBJ2-2, with 8 bases lining up with TRBD1. The germline gives CDR1 MDHEN, CDR2 SYDVKM. The CDR3 runs 15 residues. CDR3 nucleotide sequence: TGTGCCAGCAGTTCCTACAGGGGGAACGCCGGGGAGCTGTTTTTT. Protein product: CASSSYRGNAGELFF. The variable domain in full, with the rest retrieved from reference TRBV28 and TRBJ2-2, is DVKVTQSSRYLVKRTGEKVFLECVQDMDHENMFWYRQDPGLGLRLIYFSYDVKMKEKGDIPEGYSVSREKKERFSLILESASTNQTSMYLCASSSYRGNAGELFFGEGSRLTVL.

The chain couples TRBV5-1 to TRBJ2-2; 7 nucleotides match TRBD1. The germline CDR1 and CDR2 sequences are SGHRS and YFSETQ. Germline trimming cut 3 bases from V and 3 bases from J; bases unmatched to any gene: 5. CDR3 length equals 15 residues. CDR3 DNA sequence: TGCGCCAGCAGCTGGGGACAGATAGACACCGGGGAGCTGTTTTTT. Translated, it gives CASSWGQIDTGELFF.

A word on this clone: Compared with germline, one end of the junction differs, possibly owing to a read error. The sample carries other DNA sequences with the same CDR3. This rearrangement joins TRBV28 to TRBJ2-7; D is unclear. The germline V gene encodes CDR1 MDHEN and CDR2 SYDVKM. This CDR3 spans 11 amino acids. The CDR3 region has the DNA TGTGCCAGTAGTTCCCGGACCGAGCAGTACTTC. This translates into CASSSRTEQYF.

This clone came up a few times. The chain links TRBV6-6 to TRBJ1-3; tentative D call: TRBD1 (6 bases). V lost 6 bases and J lost 8, with 20 bases in between. The CDR3 extends over 15 amino acids. Germline loops: CDR1 MNHNY, CDR2 SVGAGI (reference sequence). The DNA for the CDR3 is TGTGCCAGCAGCCCCGTGGGTTGGGGGCCGGACACCATATATTTT. This translates into CASSPVGWGPDTIYF.